The T cell receptor (beta chain) under discussion was sequenced for a study of CD8 T cells in ankylosing spondylitis. Overall study findings and caveats: Disease-associated clones were reportedly significantly overrepresented in matched ankylosing spondylitis synovial fluid. Clones linked to the disease showed a CD8+ phenotype. They occurred at relatively low frequencies in peripheral blood.

On this clonotype itself: Antigen specificity is unknown.

The CDR3 contains 14 residues. Germline CDR1 is MDHEN and CDR2 is SYDVKM. Trimming stripped 6 bases from V and 4 bases from J, with 13 bases between. MiXCR was run by TCRdb on the 5' RACE reads, yielding one entry per CDR3 protein. Of 350,000 to 450,000 distinct CDR3 sequences listed, 20% are singletons. Sample: blood, either unsorted or a sorted T cell fraction (not recorded which). The chain links TRBV28 to TRBJ2-1; the D is unclear. The sequence derives from a male donor with ankylosing spondylitis or in good health (not recorded which). The DNA for the CDR3 is TGTGCCAGCAGCCCCCCACGAAGATACAATGAGCAGTTCTTC. As protein: CASSPPRRYNEQFF.